The clone carrying this TCR beta chain was counted ten times or more. The data are from a study of blood T cell repertoires in COVID-19. Study-wide context: Donors in the United States, Italy and Spain gave samples during acute or convalescent COVID-19. The cDNA or gDNA used as material had been derived from T cells, B-cell-depleted T cells, or PBMCs.

Cohorts were based on clinical histories the participants reported. The study counted Cohort 3 donors as recovered given two negative PCRs, clearance, or symptom resolution. The trim removed 4 bases at V and 6 bases at J, leaving 5 bases unmatched. Germline V gene lookup returns CDR1 SEHNR and CDR2 FQNEAQ (reference sequence). This CDR3 contains 14 residues. Here immunoSEQ multiplex PCR was the method, and the copy in TCRdb shows in-frame clones only, minus some. The sample consists of approximately 350,000 clones, 85% to 90% of them appearing once. This chain joins TRBV7-9 and TRBJ2-4, with 8 bases identical to TRBD1. This TCR was recovered from a man younger than 30 who had recovered from COVID-19. Sequenced input: PBMCs or T cells enriched from blood (not recorded which). The chain's CDR3 is CASSSDRDRNIQYF. CDR3 bases: TGTGCCAGCAGCTCGGACAGGGATAGAAACATTCAGTACTTC.